The present entry profiles one T cell receptor (beta chain) with its context. Library preparation (for TCRbeta) was performed with unique molecular identifiers. TCRdb recomputed calls from the PCR reads with MiXCR, one row per CDR3 protein. This table holds hundreds of thousands of distinct CDR3 sequences, approximately 16% found once. This record comes from a study of T-cell reconstitution after alpha-beta-depleted transplantation in children. Germline lookup yields CDR1 MNHEY and CDR2 SMNVEV (reference sequence). The CDR3 spans 13 residues. The V gene lost 7 bases and the J gene lost 7 bases, with 17 bases spanning the gap.

This specimen was PBMCs from the stem cell graft donor, taken from the stem cell graft. This TCR derives from a human donor who donated a stem cell graft to a child with acute lymphoblastic leukemia. The chain is built from TRBV27 and TRBJ2-7, with D tentatively TRBD1 or TRBD2 (6 bases each). CDR3 loop: CASTKWGAREQYF. CDR3 in DNA: TGTGCCAGCACAAAGTGGGGGGCGCGGGAGCAGTACTTC.